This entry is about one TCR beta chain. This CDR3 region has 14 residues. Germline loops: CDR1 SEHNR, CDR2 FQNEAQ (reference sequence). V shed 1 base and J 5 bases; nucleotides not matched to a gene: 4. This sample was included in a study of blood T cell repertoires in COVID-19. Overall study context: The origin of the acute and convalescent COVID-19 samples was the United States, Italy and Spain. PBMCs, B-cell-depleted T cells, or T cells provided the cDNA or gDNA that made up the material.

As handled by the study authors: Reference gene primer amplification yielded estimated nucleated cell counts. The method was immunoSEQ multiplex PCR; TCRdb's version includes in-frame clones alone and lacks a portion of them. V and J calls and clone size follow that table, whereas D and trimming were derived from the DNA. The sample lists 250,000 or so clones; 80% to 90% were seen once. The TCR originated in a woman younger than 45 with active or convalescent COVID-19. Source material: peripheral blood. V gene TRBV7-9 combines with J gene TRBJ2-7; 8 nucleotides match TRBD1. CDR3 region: CASSLGQGAHEQYF. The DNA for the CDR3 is TGTGCCAGCAGCTTAGGGCAGGGGGCCCACGAGCAGTACTTC.